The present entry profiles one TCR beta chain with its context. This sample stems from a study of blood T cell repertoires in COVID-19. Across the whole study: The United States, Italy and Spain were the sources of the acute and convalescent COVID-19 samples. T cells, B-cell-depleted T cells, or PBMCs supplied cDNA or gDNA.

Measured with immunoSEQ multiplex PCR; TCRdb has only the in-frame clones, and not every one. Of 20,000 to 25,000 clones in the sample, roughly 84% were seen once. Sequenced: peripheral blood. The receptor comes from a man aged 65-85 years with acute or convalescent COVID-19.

CDR3 in DNA: TGTGCCAGCAGCCCGCTAGGACAGGGATCGAACTATGGCTACACCTTC. Protein sequence: CASSPLGQGSNYGYTF. This chain joins TRBV13 and TRBJ1-2, with TRBD1 matching over 8 bases. V was clipped by 5 bases and J by 2 bases; unmatched bases: 10. CDR3 size: 16 residues. CDR1 and CDR2 from the germline V gene are PRHDT and FYEKMQ (reference sequence).